These 14 T cell receptor beta chains share one sample of origin, sequenced in a study of technical replicates of blood from a few donors. Clones were read by immunoSEQ multiplex PCR, and TCRdb kept only the in-frame ones, dropping some. The data show about 62,000 clones, over 85% seen once. Sequencing was carried out using PBMCs. All receptors derive from a human donor in good health. Some clones in this sample may be carry-over from other donors' samples.

This sequence joins TRBV2 and TRBJ2-6; tentatively, D is TRBD1 (5 bases). The germline V gene has CDR1 SNHLY and CDR2 FYNNEI. There are 18 residues in the CDR3. The germline V and J ends were trimmed by 3 bases and 0 bases, with 15 bases remaining between them. For the CDR3, the DNA is TGTGCCAGCAGTGACGGATACAGGTCCGGCTCTGGGGCCAACGTCCTGACTTTC. It yields the protein CASSDGYRSGSGANVLTF. Using reference TRBV2 and TRBJ2-6 for the parts outside the CDR3, the full variable domain is EPEVTQTPSHQVTQMGQEVILRCVPISNHLYFYWYRQILGQKVEFLVSFYNNEISEKSEIFDDQFSVERPDGSNFTLKIRSTKLEDSAMYFCASSDGYRSGSGANVLTFGAGSRLTVL.

The V and J genes are TRBV20-1 and TRBJ2-7; 11 nucleotides agree with TRBD1. V lost 8 bases and J lost 7; bases outside the gene matches: 4. The germline V gene has CDR1 DFQATT and CDR2 SNEGSKA (reference sequence). This CDR3 has 11 amino acids. CDR3 sequence (DNA): TGCAGTCTGGACAGGGGGCGAGAGCAGTACTTC. As protein: CSLDRGREQYF.

The chain recombines TRBV6-4 with TRBJ2-2, with 7 bases lining up with TRBD2. The CDR3 totals 14 residues. After removal of 4 bases from V and 6 bases from J, the junction contained 5 bases not matched to a gene. CDR1 and CDR2 (germline): MRHNA, SNTAGT. This chain's CDR3 is CASSGTSQAGELFF. Written as DNA, the CDR3 is TGTGCCAGCAGTGGGACTAGTCAGGCCGGGGAGCTGTTTTTT.

The chain recombines TRBV5-1 with TRBJ1-2; D perhaps matches TRBD1 (6 bases). The CDR3 has 15 residues. Trimming stripped 1 base from V and 6 bases from J, with 16 bases between. Germline assignment: CDR1 SGHRS and CDR2 YFSETQ. CDR3 sequence: CASSLLVRGQDGYTF. CDR3 DNA sequence: TGCGCCAGCAGCTTGCTTGTGCGGGGGCAAGATGGCTACACCTTC.

This chain links TRBV6-6 with TRBJ1-2; 7 positions agree with TRBD1. Per the germline V gene, CDR1 is MNHNY and CDR2 is SVGAGI (reference sequence). With 8 bases clipped from V and 2 bases from J, the junction kept 2 bases outside the gene matches. This CDR3 is built from 12 residues. In DNA, the CDR3 is TGTGCCAGCTCGACAGGGAACTATGGCTACACCTTC. This encodes CASSTGNYGYTF.

This clone came up once. The rearrangement links TRBV7-2 to TRBJ2-1, with 9 positions matching TRBD2. Germline V lookup: CDR1 SGHTA, CDR2 FQGNSA. Losses at the gene ends were 2 bases for V and 2 bases for J; bases not matched to a gene: 10. The CDR3 is 18 residues long. The CDR3 region is CASSLIHAGGPPYNEQFF. The CDR3 DNA sequence: TGTGCCAGCAGCTTAATTCATGCGGGGGGGCCCCCCTACAATGAGCAGTTCTTC.

The rearrangement joins TRBV7-3 to TRBJ2-2; D is ambiguous. The CDR3 is 14 residues long. Trimming shortened V by 4 bases and J by 4 bases, and 10 bases separated the two germline ends. Germline V gene data show CDR1 as SGHTA and CDR2 as FQGTGA. CDR3 sequence reads: CASSSTSRTGELFF. In DNA, the CDR3 is TGTGCCAGCAGCTCCACCTCGCGCACCGGGGAGCTGTTTTTT.

This clone was seen only once. V usage is TRBV6-4 and J usage is TRBJ2-3; no reliable D call. CDR1 and CDR2 from the germline V gene are MRHNA and SNTAGT. V was clipped by 2 bases and J by 0 bases, with 9 bases between them. There are 15 residues in the CDR3. CDR3 region: CASSDGVASTDTQYF. Here the CDR3 DNA reads TGTGCCAGCAGTGACGGAGTGGCTAGCACAGATACGCAGTATTTT.

The CDR3 is CASSYQAGGRETQYF. The CDR3 DNA follows: TGTGCCAGCAGCTACCAAGCGGGAGGGAGGGAGACCCAGTACTTC. V is TRBV7-2 and J is TRBJ2-5; 10 bases are a match to TRBD2. This CDR3 is 15 amino acids long. V shed 4 bases and J 5 bases; nucleotides not matched to a gene: 7. Germline CDR1 is SGHTA and CDR2 is FQGNSA. Combining the CDR3 with reference TRBV7-2 and TRBJ2-5 gives the whole variable domain GAGVSQSPSNKVTEKGKDVELRCDPISGHTALYWYRQSLGQGLEFLIYFQGNSAPDKSGLPSDRFSAERTGGSVSTLTIQRTQQEDSAVYLCASSYQAGGRETQYFGPGTRLLVL.

In DNA form, the CDR3 reads TGCAGCGTTGACAGGGTCTATGGCTACACCTTC. Protein sequence: CSVDRVYGYTF. V gene TRBV29-1 combines with J gene TRBJ1-2; a weak D match, TRBD1 (5 bases). The CDR3 sequence is 11 residues long. V lost 3 bases and J 4 bases, leaving 6 bases between the germline ends. The germline V gene has CDR1 SQVTM and CDR2 ANQGSEA.

The chain links TRBV4-3 to TRBJ2-7; D remains ambiguous. The CDR3 is 14 amino acids. V lost 0 bases to trimming and J lost 2 bases, with 8 bases between them. The germline CDR1 and CDR2 sequences are LGHNA and YSLEER. The CDR3 DNA reads TGCGCCAGCAGCCAAGACATGGGCACCTACGAGCAGTACTTC. Its translation is CASSQDMGTYEQYF.

The rearrangement joins TRBV7-8 to TRBJ1-6; D is unresolved. The V end was cut by 0 bases, the J end by 8 bases, with 5 bases between. This CDR3 contains 13 residues. Germline assignment: CDR1 SGHVS and CDR2 FQNEAQ. The CDR3 loop reads CASSLARDSPLHF. CDR3 nucleotides: TGTGCCAGCAGCTTAGCGCGGGATTCACCCCTCCACTTT.

The count of this clone is one. The chain has TRBV7-3 and TRBJ2-1; D not resolved. Between the trimmed V and J ends, which lost 6 bases and 0 bases, there was a span of 12 bases. The CDR3 consists of 15 residues. Germline V gene sequence: CDR1 SGHTA, CDR2 FQGTGA. The CDR3 loop reads CASSPSWSSYNEQFF. CDR3 coding DNA: TGTGCCAGCAGTCCCAGTTGGAGCTCCTACAATGAGCAGTTCTTC. The whole variable domain, filled in from reference TRBV7-3 and TRBJ2-1, reads GAGVSQTPSNKVTEKGKYVELRCDPISGHTALYWYRQSLGQGPEFLIYFQGTGAADDSGLPNDRFFAVRPEGSVSTLKIQRTERGDSAVYLCASSPSWSSYNEQFFGPGTRLTVL.

The CDR3 nucleotides read TGTGCCAGCAGTTTAGGGACAGACTACGAGCAGTACTTC. Residues: CASSLGTDYEQYF. The chain carries TRBV27 and TRBJ2-7; the match to TRBD1 covers 7 bases. This CDR3 spans 13 amino acids. CDR1 and CDR2 from the germline V gene are MNHEY and SMNVEV (reference sequence). Losses at the gene ends were 2 bases for V and 3 bases for J; bases not matched to a gene: 1.